This TCR beta chain is drawn from a study of blood T cell repertoires in COVID-19. Background on the study: Collection of acute and convalescent COVID-19 samples took place in the United States, Italy and Spain. The analysed material was cDNA or gDNA that came from T cells, B-cell-depleted T cells, or PBMCs.

The CDR3 sequence is 12 residues long. Trimming took 4 bases from V and 4 from J, leaving 7 bases between them. As processed by the authors: Reference gene primers were amplified, and this amplification served to estimate nucleated cell counts. Using immunoSEQ multiplex PCR, the repertoire was profiled, and TCRdb retains in-frame clones only, with some absent. The D gene and trimming were derived from the DNA, and the V and J assignments and clone size from that table. The sample consists of around 80,000 clones, approximately 78% of them appearing once. Specimen: peripheral blood. The rearrangement joins TRBV12-3 or TRBV12-4 to TRBJ1-2, with D unclear. The TCR sequence derives from a man in his 60s with acute or convalescent COVID-19. CDR3 in amino acids: CASSSGFYGYTF. The CDR3 region has the DNA TGTGCCAGCAGTTCCGGGTTCTATGGCTACACCTTC.